A selection of T cell receptor beta chains follows, all from one sample in a study of identical twins. One entry per CDR3 protein, called by TCRdb with MiXCR from the 5' RACE reads. Found here are hundreds of thousands of distinct CDR3 sequences, around 8.6% of them singletons; the top ten hold about 0.98%. These same records also appear under a second study, on yellow fever vaccine responses in identical twins.

Sequenced: PBMCs. These receptors were collected from a woman between 18 and 29 years old in good health. Both conserved end residues are part of each CDR3. A D gene is named only where the DNA matches it firmly. Clone size is not always given. Where it is, it says once, few, many or a class for expanded clones.

TRBJ2-7 TRBD1 TRBV9 few CASSVDGQGSYEQYF TGTGCCAGCAGCGTAGACGGACAGGGGTCCTACGAGCAGTACTTC
TRBJ1-5 TRBD1 TRBV9 many CASSVGDRGNQPQHF TGTGCCAGCAGCGTAGGGGACAGGGGCAATCAGCCCCAGCATTTT
TRBJ2-3 - TRBV27 - CASSLSGSDTQYF TGTGCCAGCAGTTTATCGGGGTCAGATACGCAGTATTTT
TRBJ2-7 TRBD1 TRBV7-8 few CASSRPSGQGPYEQYF TGTGCCAGCAGCCGACCCTCGGGACAGGGGCCCTACGAGCAGTACTTC
TRBJ2-4 - TRBV28 many CASSSSGTKNIQYF TGTGCCAGCAGTAGCAGTGGAACCAAAAACATTCAGTACTTC
TRBJ2-7 TRBD1 TRBV29-1 many CSAGQGVHYEQYF TGCAGCGCGGGACAGGGTGTTCACTACGAGCAGTACTTC
TRBJ2-1 TRBD2 TRBV4-2 - CASSQWTSALSYNEQFF TGTGCCAGCAGCCAGTGGACTAGCGCGTTGTCCTACAATGAGCAGTTCTTC
TRBJ2-4 - TRBV6-5 - CASSYSQIAKNIQYF TGTGCCAGCAGTTACTCCCAGATAGCCAAAAACATTCAGTACTTC
TRBJ2-3 TRBD2 TRBV27 - CASSQGLAGTSTDTQYF TGTGCCAGCAGTCAGGGACTAGCGGGCACTAGCACAGATACGCAGTATTTT
TRBJ1-1 - TRBV3-1 few CASSQWATGVLF TGTGCCAGCAGCCAATGGGCGACGGGAGTTTTATTT
TRBJ1-3 - TRBV29-1 many CSVGGNSGNTIYF TGCAGCGTTGGAGGAAACTCTGGAAACACCATATATTTT
TRBJ2-1 - TRBV4-1 - CASSQDQDSYNEQSF TGCGCCAGCAGCCAAGATCAGGATTCCTACAATGAGCAGTCCTTC
TRBJ1-1 TRBD1 TRBV11-2 - CASSPYQGARTEAFF TGTGCCAGCAGCCCCTACCAGGGGGCGCGCACTGAAGCTTTCTTT
TRBJ2-1 - TRBV4-2 - CASSPGLRYNEQFF TGTGCCAGCAGCCCTGGGCTGCGCTACAATGAGCAGTTCTTC
TRBJ2-2 - TRBV20-1 - CSARVAGNTGELFF TGCAGTGCTAGGGTTGCGGGAAACACCGGGGAGCTGTTTTTT
TRBJ2-7 - TRBV10-3 - CAISEGDSSYEQYF TGTGCCATCAGTGAGGGGGACTCTTCCTACGAGCAGTACTTC
TRBJ1-1 - TRBV20-1 few CSATRQANTEAFF TGCAGTGCTACGCGACAGGCGAACACTGAAGCTTTCTTT
TRBJ2-2 - TRBV12-3/TRBV12-4 many CASSLNPEVTGELFF TGTGCCAGCAGTTTAAATCCAGAGGTCACCGGGGAGCTGTTTTTT
TRBJ1-4 - TRBV7-9 few CASSGSGGIEKLFF TGTGCCAGCAGCGGATCAGGAGGGATTGAAAAACTGTTTTTT
TRBJ2-3 TRBD2 TRBV5-1 - CASSLSAGGSDTQYF TGCGCCAGCAGCTTGTCGGCGGGAGGGTCCGATACGCAGTATTTT
TRBJ2-6 - TRBV4-3 - CASSQAPYSSGANVLTF TGCGCCAGCAGCCAAGCACCTTACAGTTCCGGGGCCAACGTCCTGACTTTC
TRBJ1-1 - TRBV12-3/TRBV12-4 few CASSPITSTEAFF TGTGCCAGCAGCCCCATCACTAGCACTGAAGCTTTCTTT
TRBJ2-7 TRBD1 TRBV28 few CASSPRLSGQNYEQYF TGTGCCAGCAGCCCCCGTCTCTCGGGACAGAACTACGAGCAGTACTTC
TRBJ2-7 TRBD1 TRBV7-2 few CASSQRQGAGEQYF TGTGCCAGCAGCCAGAGACAGGGGGCGGGAGAGCAGTACTTC
TRBJ2-7 - TRBV5-5 - CASSVWDRLTSGAYEQYF TGTGCCAGCAGCGTATGGGACAGGCTGACTAGCGGCGCCTACGAGCAGTACTTC
TRBJ2-7 - TRBV6-1 few CASSEASTRDYEQYF TGTGCCAGCAGTGAAGCAAGTACCCGAGACTACGAGCAGTACTTC
TRBJ2-4 - TRBV29-1 many CSVEGIPYGNIQYF TGCAGCGTTGAAGGGATACCCTATGGAAACATTCAGTACTTC